This entry describes one TCR beta chain. Its antigen remains unknown. The immunoSEQ assay was version 4, run in survey mode. The protocol was immunoSEQ multiplex PCR, while the TCRdb copy is restricted to in-frame clones and leaves out a portion. Of 48,000 or so clones listed, around 75% are singletons. These data come from a study of persistence of HIV-infected CD4 T cells. In the study overall: CD4+ T cells responding to CMV or HIV-1 Gag were isolated.

The stimulus was lysate of CMV-infected fibroblasts, around 10 ug/mL. Sorted nonresponding memory CD4+ T cells were CD40L-negative, CD69-negative, CD45RO-high. Donors had CD4+ T cell counts above 400 cells/uL and were CMV-seropositive. General study results and limits: The rare CMV-responding cells with HIV-1 proviruses were not separately TCR-sequenced. Degenerate expanded CDR3beta sequences were enriched among CMV- and Gag-responding cells.

V gave up 6 bases and J gave up 5 bases, with 13 bases separating them. Germline V gene data show CDR1 as KGHSH and CDR2 as LQKENI. CDR3 length: 13 residues. The receptor comes from an adult man with HIV who was CMV-seropositive. The sample in question was CD4+ T cells sorted from PBMCs after roughly 18-hour stimulation, obtained from a patient who received antiretroviral therapy. The V call is TRBV18, the J call TRBJ1-2; D perhaps matches TRBD1 (5 bases). CDR3 bases: TGTGCCAGCTCCCGGGGGGGAGAGTATGGCTACACCTTC. It codes for CASSRGGEYGYTF.